The 29 T cell receptor beta chains below come from one sample, sequenced in a study of cytomegalovirus exposure and HLA in healthy donors (dated by TCRdb to between 2016 and 2019). Libraries were constructed by the immunoSEQ multiplex PCR assay. A mixture of 60 forward primers for TCR Vbeta segments and 13 reverse primers for TCR Jbeta segments was used in the multiplex PCR. The source is immuneACCESS, and TCRdb retained only in-frame sequences with V and J called. Part of the clones is not carried over; for the studies checked, unresolved V genes explain less than half of this, and the remainder is unexplained. The sample table records 200,000 to 250,000 clones; over 65% of these occur just once. Together, the top ten hold 0.6% to 0.65% of the sample. Material for sequencing was PBMCs. The origin of the receptors is a man aged 18 to 30 in good health and CMV-seronegative.

The J gene is TRBJ1-2, the V gene TRBV6-4; the match to TRBD1 covers 10 bases. The CDR3 runs 15 residues. CDR1 is MRHNA, CDR2 SNTAGT, per germline. Trimming took 2 bases from V and 4 from J; bases not matched to a gene: 4. The CDR3 sequence is CASSDPGQGIYGYTF. The CDR3 DNA reads TGTGCCAGCAGTGACCCGGGACAGGGGATCTATGGCTACACCTTC.

This clone occurred a few times. The chain recombines TRBV19 with TRBJ2-1, with a weak D call TRBD2 (6 bases). V dropped 6 bases and J dropped 12 bases, with 21 bases sitting between them. The germline V gene encodes CDR1 LNHDA and CDR2 SQIVND (reference sequence). The CDR3 covers 14 residues. CDR3 residues: CASSPRDSTPGQFF. CDR3 in DNA: TGTGCCAGTAGCCCGCGGGACTCCACGCCGGGGCAGTTCTTC.

This clone was observed once. The chain uses TRBV6-1 and TRBJ2-2, with 7 bases that match TRBD1. CDR3 size: 15 residues. Germline V gene data show CDR1 as MNHNS and CDR2 as SASEGT. The V and J ends lost 5 bases and 6 bases, in that order; junction bases with no gene match: 9. The CDR3 DNA sequence: TGTGCCAGCAGTTCCGACAGGGTGTGGGCCGGGGAGCTGTTTTTT. Its protein is CASSSDRVWAGELFF.

The chain links TRBV28 to TRBJ1-2; D is unresolved. CDR1 is MDHEN and CDR2 is SYDVKM in the germline V gene. With 5 bases removed from V and 1 base from J, the gap between germline ends came to 5 bases. CDR3 length equals 12 residues. The CDR3 spells CASSTYNYGYTF. DNA of the CDR3: TGTGCCAGCAGTACTTATAACTATGGCTACACCTTC.

This clone occurred once. Distinct nucleotide sequences in the sample also encode this CDR3. The chain employs TRBV4-1 and TRBJ1-5; D is uncertain. V lost 0 bases to trimming and J lost 7 bases, with 7 bases between them. Germline CDR1 MGHRA, CDR2 YSYEKL. The CDR3 spans 13 residues. This chain's CDR3 is CASSQDSGQPQHF. CDR3 sequence (DNA): TGCGCCAGCAGCCAAGATTCGGGGCAGCCCCAGCATTTT.

This chain links TRBV5-1 with TRBJ2-2; a weak D match, TRBD2 (6 bases). The CDR3 runs to 15 residues. V lost 1 base and J 0 bases, leaving 7 bases between the germline ends. The germline gives CDR1 SGHRS, CDR2 YFSETQ. This chain's CDR3 is CASSLLAANTGELFF. Written as DNA, the CDR3 is TGCGCCAGCAGCTTGTTAGCGGCGAACACCGGGGAGCTGTTTTTT.

This CDR3 reads CASSPPGQRGYGYTF. The DNA of the CDR3 is TGTGCCAGCAGCCCTCCGGGACAGAGGGGCTATGGCTACACCTTC. J is TRBJ1-2 and V is TRBV6-5, with 7 bases aligning to TRBD1. This CDR3 has 15 amino acids. CDR1 is MNHEY and CDR2 is SVGAGI in the germline V gene. Trimming at V came to 6 bases and at J to 4 bases, leaving 11 bases not matched to a gene.

The V call is TRBV6-1, the J call TRBJ2-5; 10 nucleotides agree with TRBD1. This CDR3 has 11 residues. The germline V gene has CDR1 MNHNS and CDR2 SASEGT. The V segment lost 11 bases and the J segment 3 bases; nucleotides outside the gene matches: 0. The CDR3 loop reads CAGTGEETQYF. CDR3 bases: TGTGCCGGGACAGGGGAAGAGACCCAGTACTTC.

Of note for this clone: The same CDR3 is also encoded by other DNA sequences in this sample. The chain carries TRBV6-1 and TRBJ1-2, with TRBD1 identical over 11 bases. With V trimmed by 6 bases and J by 3 bases, 6 bases remained unmatched. Germline CDR1 MNHNS, CDR2 SASEGT. This CDR3 region has 15 residues. CDR3: CASRGGQGAYYGYTF. The CDR3 coding sequence is TGTGCCAGCAGGGGTGGACAGGGGGCTTACTATGGCTACACCTTC.

V usage is TRBV9 and J usage is TRBJ2-1, with unresolved D. In germline, CDR1 is SGDLS, CDR2 YYNGEE. V was shortened by 0 bases and J by 4 bases, with 8 bases between the two germline ends. The CDR3 covers 14 residues. Written as DNA, the CDR3 is TGTGCCAGCAGCGTAGTGGCGGATTACAATGAGCAGTTCTTC. Translating it yields CASSVVADYNEQFF.

The chain carries TRBV2 and TRBJ2-1; D remains unclear. V dropped 10 bases and J dropped 1 base, with 17 bases sitting between them. The CDR3 is 15 amino acids. CDR1 and CDR2 (germline): SNHLY, FYNNEI. This chain's CDR3 is CATSGRSGSYNEQFF. In DNA form, the CDR3 reads TGTGCCACCTCCGGCCGGAGTGGGTCCTACAATGAGCAGTTCTTC.

This clone showed up just a few times. In nucleotides, the CDR3 is TGTGCCTGGAGTGACGGGGGGAACACTGAAGCTTTCTTT. The encoded protein is CAWSDGGNTEAFF. J is TRBJ1-1 and V is TRBV30; the D gene is possibly TRBD1 (5 bases). V lost 1 base to trimming and J lost 1 base, with 7 bases between them. This CDR3 is built from 13 residues. Germline V gives CDR1 GTSNPN, CDR2 SVGIG (reference sequence). The full variable domain, rest sourced from reference TRBV30 and TRBJ1-1, is SQTIHQWPATLVQPVGSPLSLECTVEGTSNPNLYWYRQAAGRGLQLLFYSVGIGQISSEVPQNLSASRPQDRQFILSSKKLLLSDSGFYLCAWSDGGNTEAFFGQGTRLTVV.

This rearrangement joins TRBV7-2 to TRBJ2-3; 11 bases fit TRBD2. This CDR3 comprises 15 residues. Germline CDR1 SGHTA, CDR2 FQGNSA. J gave up 3 bases and V 5 bases, and 4 bases lay outside the gene matches. CDR3 sequence (DNA): TGTGCCAGCAGCGAAGTAGCGGGAGGGACAGATACGCAGTATTTT. Amino acid sequence: CASSEVAGGTDTQYF.

This chain joins TRBV30 and TRBJ1-5, with TRBD1 as a possible D gene (6 bases). Germline V gene lookup returns CDR1 GTSNPN and CDR2 SVGIG (reference sequence). V was pared by 8 bases and J by 5 bases, with 19 bases between. The CDR3 contains 14 residues. For the CDR3, the DNA is TGTGCCCTGTCCCAGGACAGATACTATCAGCCCCAGCATTTT. This encodes CALSQDRYYQPQHF. Using reference TRBV30 and TRBJ1-5 for the parts outside the CDR3, the full variable domain is SQTIHQWPATLVQPVGSPLSLECTVEGTSNPNLYWYRQAAGRGLQLLFYSVGIGQISSEVPQNLSASRPQDRQFILSSKKLLLSDSGFYLCALSQDRYYQPQHFGDGTRLSIL.

This clone was picked up one time. The V gene is TRBV6-5, the J gene TRBJ2-1, with a tentative D call TRBD1 (6 bases). The germline V and J ends were trimmed by 9 bases and 2 bases, with 14 bases remaining between them. Germline V gives CDR1 MNHEY, CDR2 SVGAGI. The CDR3 contains 14 residues. The CDR3 bases are TGTGCCAGTACAGGGCAGGGAACCTACAATGAGCAGTTCTTC. Translated: CASTGQGTYNEQFF.

This clone appeared a single time. The chain has TRBV2 and TRBJ1-1, with D possibly matching TRBD1 (6 bases). This CDR3 has 13 residues. The germline V and J ends were trimmed by 6 bases and 1 base, with 9 bases remaining between them. Germline V gene sequence: CDR1 SNHLY, CDR2 FYNNEI. CDR3: CASRPDRNTEAFF. The CDR3 DNA sequence: TGTGCCAGCAGGCCGGACAGGAACACTGAAGCTTTCTTT.

This chain connects TRBV19 to TRBJ2-1, with D possibly TRBD2 on 6 matching bases. The CDR3 contains 12 residues. Trimming shortened V by 7 bases and J by 4 bases, and 8 bases separated the two germline ends. From germline, CDR1 is LNHDA and CDR2 SQIVND (reference sequence). The CDR3 bases are TGTGCCAGTACGGGGGAGTACAATGAGCAGTTCTTC. This codes for CASTGEYNEQFF.

This clone was seen only once. The V call is TRBV9, the J call TRBJ2-3; 7 nucleotides match TRBD2. Germline CDR1 is SGDLS and CDR2 is YYNGEE. The CDR3 is made up of 16 amino acids. V lost 1 base, J lost 4 bases, and 9 bases stayed unmatched. The CDR3 DNA is TGTGCCAGCAGCGTACGGGCGGGAGTTACTCCAGATACGCAGTATTTT. Residues: CASSVRAGVTPDTQYF.

The chain is built from TRBV27 and TRBJ2-7; 10 bases map to TRBD2. The germline V gene encodes CDR1 MNHEY and CDR2 SMNVEV (reference sequence). The CDR3 consists of 15 residues. V lost 6 bases and J lost 4; bases outside the gene matches: 9. In DNA form, the CDR3 reads TGTGCCAGCAGATTTCTAGCGGGAGCCGGGTACGAGCAGTACTTC. Protein: CASRFLAGAGYEQYF.

The V and J genes are TRBV2 and TRBJ1-1; D may be TRBD1 (6 bases). The CDR3 covers 12 residues. V lost 7 bases and J lost 8, with 14 bases in between. Germline assignment: CDR1 SNHLY and CDR2 FYNNEI. The CDR3 is CASIPPRGEAFF. CDR3 coding DNA: TGTGCCAGCATCCCCCCCAGGGGCGAAGCTTTCTTT.

The V gene is TRBV30, the J gene TRBJ2-5; 7 bases agree with TRBD2. The germline gives CDR1 GTSNPN, CDR2 SVGIG (reference sequence). CDR3 size: 12 residues. Trimming took 6 bases from V and 0 from J; bases not matched to a gene: 1. The CDR3 here is CACSGNQETQYF. The CDR3 coding sequence is TGTGCCTGCAGCGGGAACCAAGAGACCCAGTACTTC.

The chain employs TRBV28 and TRBJ2-5; D is undetermined. Germline loops: CDR1 MDHEN, CDR2 SYDVKM. V lost 6 bases and J 4 bases, leaving 12 bases between the germline ends. This CDR3 contains 13 residues. The CDR3 DNA follows: TGTGCCAGCAGAAAGACTTTCCCAGAGACCCAGTACTTC. Its translation: CASRKTFPETQYF. Using reference TRBV28 and TRBJ2-5 for the parts outside the CDR3, the full variable domain is DVKVTQSSRYLVKRTGEKVFLECVQDMDHENMFWYRQDPGLGLRLIYFSYDVKMKEKGDIPEGYSVSREKKERFSLILESASTNQTSMYLCASRKTFPETQYFGPGTRLLVL.

The rearrangement joins TRBV10-3 to TRBJ2-5; 13 nucleotides match TRBD2. The end of the DNA is better explained by TRBJ2-7, so the J call may be wrong. The CDR3 covers 16 residues. Germline V gene sequence: CDR1 ENHRY, CDR2 SYGVKD. The CDR3 nucleotides read TGTGCCATCAGTGAAGGGACTAGCGGGAACACATACGAGCAGTACTTC. Its translation is CAISEGTSGNTYEQYF.

The CDR3: CASSLEDRRLDYGYTF. CDR3 bases: TGTGCCAGCAGCTTGGAGGACAGGCGGTTGGACTATGGCTACACCTTC. This chain links TRBV5-5 with TRBJ1-2; TRBD1 aligns across 7 bases. Trimming at V came to 0 bases and at J to 3 bases, leaving 8 bases not matched to a gene. The CDR3 sequence is 16 residues long. Germline V gene sequence: CDR1 SGHKS, CDR2 YYEKEE (reference sequence).

The rearrangement joins TRBV7-3 to TRBJ1-3; D gene uncertain. Trimming stripped 5 bases from V and 4 bases from J, with 12 bases between. The CDR3 contains 14 residues. CDR1 is SGHTA and CDR2 is FQGTGA in the germline V gene. CDR3 nucleotides: TGTGCCAGCAGCGCCGGAGGAGAAGGAAACACCATATATTTT. Amino acids: CASSAGGEGNTIYF.

This chain links TRBV2 with TRBJ1-5; no clear D. Trimming cost V 2 bases and J 1 base, with 6 bases left between them. The CDR3 sequence is 14 residues long. Germline V CDR1 and CDR2: SNHLY, FYNNEI. The CDR3 protein is CASSELQSNQPQHF. CDR3 DNA: TGTGCCAGCAGTGAATTACAGAGCAATCAGCCCCAGCATTTT.

The V and J genes are TRBV29-1 and TRBJ2-3, with TRBD1 matching 11 bases. Trimming removed 6 bases from V and 6 bases from J; junction bases left unmatched: 11. The CDR3 runs 15 residues. Germline loops: CDR1 SQVTM, CDR2 ANQGSEA. The CDR3 bases are TGCAGCGTAGGGGGGGACAGGGGGTTCGGGGATACGCAGTATTTT. It codes for CSVGGDRGFGDTQYF.

The chain uses TRBV28 and TRBJ2-3; 7 nucleotides align to TRBD1. J was trimmed by 0 bases and V by 10 bases; bases with no gene match: 10. The CDR3 loop spans 15 amino acids. Germline loops: CDR1 MDHEN, CDR2 SYDVKM. CDR3 nucleotides: TGTGCCATCCTCCCCGGGACAGCTAGCACAGATACGCAGTATTTT. Protein sequence: CAILPGTASTDTQYF.

This chain uses TRBV28 with TRBJ2-7; the D is unclear. V lost 6 bases and J 0 bases, leaving 6 bases between the germline ends. The germline V gene has CDR1 MDHEN and CDR2 SYDVKM. The CDR3 contains 12 residues. CDR3 sequence reads: CASRPGSYEQYF. In DNA, the CDR3 is TGTGCCAGCAGGCCCGGCTCCTACGAGCAGTACTTC.